The next 8 T cell receptor beta chains were all read from a single sample in a study of cytomegalovirus exposure and HLA in healthy donors (TCRdb year 2017). Library preparation used the immunoSEQ multiplex PCR assay. For the multiplex PCR, a mixture combining 60 forward primers for TCR Vbeta segments and 13 reverse primers for TCR Jbeta segments was used. The immuneACCESS repertoire file appears here via TCRdb, limited to in-frame rearrangements. These files lack a portion of the clones; in checked studies, under half of the deficit traces to unresolved V genes, and the cause of the others is not known. Counted in this sample were under 200,000 clones; around three quarters of them appeared once. 3.1% of the sample lies in the top ten. The sample comprised PBMCs. The receptors were sampled from a middle-aged woman in good health and CMV-seronegative.

The CDR3 region is CASSAGTGAGANVLTF. CDR3 nucleotide sequence: TGTGCCAGCAGTGCGGGGACAGGGGCTGGGGCCAACGTCCTGACTTTC. The chain couples TRBV2 to TRBJ2-6, with 10 bases that match TRBD1. The ends lost 4 bases at V and 2 bases at J; junction bases unmatched: 2. Germline lookup yields CDR1 SNHLY and CDR2 FYNNEI. The CDR3 is made up of 16 amino acids.

The chain has TRBV6-6 and TRBJ2-7, with a tentative D call TRBD2 (5 bases). V lost 2 bases to trimming and J lost 0 bases, with 11 bases between them. The CDR3 sequence is 15 residues long. Germline CDR1 reads MNHNY; CDR2 reads SVGAGI (reference sequence). The CDR3 sequence is CASSYQRLSSYEQYF. The CDR3 DNA reads as TGTGCCAGCAGTTACCAGCGGCTCAGCTCCTACGAGCAGTACTTC.

This chain uses TRBV19 with TRBJ2-5; possibly TRBD2 for D (5 bases). The V end was cut by 0 bases, the J end by 4 bases, with 9 bases between. The germline V gene encodes CDR1 LNHDA and CDR2 SQIVND (reference sequence). The CDR3 extends over 14 amino acids. CDR3 in DNA: TGTGCCAGTAGTATAGATGGTCGGGGAGAGACCCAGTACTTC. Translated: CASSIDGRGETQYF.

The chain has TRBV4-1 and TRBJ2-1; TRBD2 matches at 8 bases. Trimming took 0 bases from V and 0 from J; bases not matched to a gene: 16. The germline gives CDR1 MGHRA, CDR2 YSYEKL. This CDR3 contains 21 residues. The CDR3 DNA reads TGCGCCAGCAGCCAAGATCCTCCAGCGGGGGATTTTCTAAGCTCCTACAATGAGCAGTTCTTC. Translating gives CASSQDPPAGDFLSSYNEQFF.

This chain joins TRBV20-1 and TRBJ2-1, with no clear D. CDR3 length equals 11 residues. Germline V gene lookup returns CDR1 DFQATT and CDR2 SNEGSKA (reference sequence). The V and J ends lost 3 bases and 7 bases respectively, with 7 bases between them. The CDR3 loop is CSASKLNEQFF. The DNA of the CDR3 is TGCAGTGCTAGTAAGCTTAATGAGCAGTTCTTC.

This chain links TRBV10-2 with TRBJ2-6, with TRBD2 matching over 10 bases. CDR3 length: 15 amino acids. Germline V lookup: CDR1 WSHSY, CDR2 SAAADI. The ends lost 5 bases at V and 4 bases at J; junction bases unmatched: 2. CDR3 protein: CASSSGGGGANVLTF. The DNA of the CDR3 is TGCGCCAGCAGTAGCGGGGGGGGAGGGGCCAACGTCCTGACTTTC.

The chain carries TRBV5-6 and TRBJ2-4; a possible D gene is TRBD1 (5 bases). Germline V gives CDR1 SGHDT, CDR2 YYEEEE. Trimming removed 1 base from V and 5 bases from J, with 10 bases in between. This CDR3 has 14 amino acids. The chain's CDR3 is CASSLFDRENIQYF. The DNA of the CDR3 is TGTGCCAGCAGCTTGTTCGACAGAGAAAACATTCAGTACTTC.

The CDR3 DNA reads TGTGCCAGCGGGGGGCTAGCGGGGGTAGCCTACGAGCAGTACTTC. Protein: CASGGLAGVAYEQYF. The chain is built from TRBV27 and TRBJ2-7; the match to TRBD2 covers 10 bases. The V gene end was trimmed by 8 bases and the J gene end by 2 bases; junction bases not matched to a gene: 9. The CDR3 loop spans 15 amino acids. CDR1 is MNHEY and CDR2 is SMNVEV in the germline V gene (reference sequence).